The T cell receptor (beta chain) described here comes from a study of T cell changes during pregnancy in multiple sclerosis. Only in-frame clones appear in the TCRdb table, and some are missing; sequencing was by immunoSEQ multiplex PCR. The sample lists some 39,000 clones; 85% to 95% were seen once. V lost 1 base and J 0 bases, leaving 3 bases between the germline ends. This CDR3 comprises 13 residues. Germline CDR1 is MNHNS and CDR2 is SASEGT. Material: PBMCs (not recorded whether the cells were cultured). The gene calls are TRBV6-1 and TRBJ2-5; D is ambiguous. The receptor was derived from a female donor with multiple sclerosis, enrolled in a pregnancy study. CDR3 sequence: CASSEGNQETQYF. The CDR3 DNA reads TGTGCCAGCAGTGAAGGAAACCAAGAGACCCAGTACTTC.